The subject of this entry is one T cell receptor beta chain. Its target is unknown. Genomic DNA per cell subset filled all wells of several immunoSEQ plates. Clones were sequenced by immunoSEQ multiplex PCR, and TCRdb holds only the in-frame ones, with some missing. This repertoire shows 450,000 to 500,000 clones, 70% to 80% found once; its top ten account for about an eighth. The data were obtained in a study of shared clonotypes between healthy human individuals. Study details: Researchers drew samples from two women and a few men aged 18 to 49.

The study, taken as a whole, reports: Few donors limited the genetic and exposure-history diversity represented.

After removal of 6 bases from V and 6 bases from J, the junction contained 14 bases not matched to a gene. Germline CDR1 reads SGHTA; CDR2 reads FQGNSA. The CDR3 length is 16 residues. This TCR came from a woman aged 35 to 49 in good health. Some clones in this sample may be carry-over from other donors' samples. The gene calls are TRBV7-2 and TRBJ2-7; 10 bases are shared with TRBD2. Sequenced input: PBMCs. In DNA, the CDR3 is TGTGCCAGCAGATCTACTAGCGGGACACTTCATGGCGAGCAGTACTTC. This translates into CASRSTSGTLHGEQYF.